The 25 T cell receptor beta chains below were found in one sample sequenced in a study of control samples from healthy donors and cancer patients. TCRdb's table, derived via immunoSEQ multiplex PCR, lists solely in-frame clones and lacks some. The repertoire includes approximately 99,000 clones, almost 85% of them detected once, and 6.5% sits in the top ten. The sequencing sample was made of blood. Source of these receptors: a man younger than 35 in good health.

The rearrangement joins TRBV3-1 (or the pseudogene TRBV3-2) to TRBJ2-5, with TRBD2 as a possible D gene (6 bases). Deletions cut 0 bases from V and 1 base from J, with 18 bases between. The CDR3 totals 18 residues. Germline CDR1 LGHDT, CDR2 YNNKEL (reference sequence). DNA for the CDR3: TGTGCCAGCAGCCAAGACGGGGCGGGGTCCCTGCTCCAAGAGACCCAGTACTTC. Translated, it gives CASSQDGAGSLLQETQYF.

The rearrangement joins TRBV2 to TRBJ1-5, with TRBD1 identical over 9 bases. This CDR3 has 14 residues. V shed 9 bases, J shed 1 base, and the junction held 4 bases outside the gene matches. CDR1 and CDR2 (germline): SNHLY, FYNNEI. CDR3 in amino acids: CASRQGESNQPQHF. Here the CDR3 DNA reads TGTGCCAGTCGACAGGGGGAGAGCAATCAGCCCCAGCATTTT.

The rearrangement links TRBV7-9 to TRBJ2-4; D is possibly TRBD2 (5 bases). The CDR3 covers 16 residues. Germline V gene data show CDR1 as SEHNR and CDR2 as FQNEAQ (reference sequence). The V and J ends lost 5 bases and 4 bases respectively, with 18 bases between them. The CDR3 sequence is CASSPGPSSGKNIQYF. CDR3 bases: TGTGCCAGCAGCCCCGGGCCGTCGTCGGGGAAAAACATTCAGTACTTC. The variable domain in full, completed from reference TRBV7-9 and TRBJ2-4, reads DTGVSQNPRHKITKRGQNVTFRCDPISEHNRLYWYRQTLGQGPEFLTYFQNEAQLEKSRLLSDRFSAERPKGSFSTLEIQRTEQGDSAMYLCASSPGPSSGKNIQYFGAGTRLSVL.

The chain combines TRBV28 with TRBJ1-2; 7 positions match TRBD1. V lost 10 bases and J lost 1; bases outside the gene matches: 6. There are 13 residues in the CDR3. The germline V gene encodes CDR1 MDHEN and CDR2 SYDVKM. CDR3 bases: TGTGCCACCCGACAGGGAGGTAACTATGGCTACACCTTC. Protein: CATRQGGNYGYTF.

The chain employs TRBV5-4 and TRBJ1-2, with TRBD1 as a possible D gene (5 bases). The CDR3 extends over 14 amino acids. V was clipped by 0 bases and J by 7 bases, with 13 bases between them. From germline, CDR1 is SGHNT and CDR2 YYREEE (reference sequence). In DNA, the CDR3 is TGTGCCAGCAGCTTGGACCTTACGCAGGGTGGCTACACCTTC. Translated: CASSLDLTQGGYTF.

This chain's CDR3 is CASSGQGGSPLHF. The CDR3 DNA is TGTGCCAGCTCAGGACAGGGGGGTTCACCCCTCCACTTT. The gene calls are TRBV18 and TRBJ1-6, with 10 bases lining up with TRBD1. The V and J ends lost 5 bases and 9 bases, in that order; junction bases with no gene match: 1. The CDR3 loop spans 13 amino acids. Germline CDR1 and CDR2: KGHSH and LQKENI.

The chain recombines TRBV25-1 with TRBJ1-1; maybe TRBD1 (6 bases). The germline V gene encodes CDR1 MGHDK and CDR2 SYGVNS. The CDR3 consists of 15 residues. Trimming removed 5 bases from V and 0 bases from J, with 13 bases in between. CDR3 nucleotides: TGTGCCAGCAGTACCCCAACAGGGATGAACACTGAAGCTTTCTTT. Translating gives CASSTPTGMNTEAFF.

V and J are TRBV28 and TRBJ1-1, with D maybe TRBD1 (6 bases). CDR3 length: 14 amino acids. Trimming took off 1 base at V and 5 bases at J, with 11 bases between the two ends. Germline V gives CDR1 MDHEN, CDR2 SYDVKM. CDR3 residues: CASSLYTGRTEAFF. The CDR3 nucleotides read TGTGCCAGCAGTTTATATACAGGGCGGACTGAAGCTTTCTTT. The variable domain in full, with the rest retrieved from reference TRBV28 and TRBJ1-1, is DVKVTQSSRYLVKRTGEKVFLECVQDMDHENMFWYRQDPGLGLRLIYFSYDVKMKEKGDIPEGYSVSREKKERFSLILESASTNQTSMYLCASSLYTGRTEAFFGQGTRLTVV.

V gene TRBV28 combines with J gene TRBJ1-1; D is ambiguous. The V and J ends lost 5 bases and 1 base respectively, with 11 bases between them. This CDR3 region has 14 residues. CDR1 and CDR2 from the germline V gene are MDHEN and SYDVKM. As DNA, the CDR3 is TGTGCCAGCAGTCCCGGTATTCGGAACACTGAAGCTTTCTTT. Protein: CASSPGIRNTEAFF.

The chain joins TRBV7-2 to TRBJ1-1; possibly TRBD1 for D (6 bases). Germline V gene data show CDR1 as SGHTA and CDR2 as FQGNSA. This CDR3 is 14 amino acids long. Trimming removed 4 bases from V and 4 bases from J, with 13 bases in between. CDR3: CASSSGARGTEAFF. Written as DNA, the CDR3 is TGTGCCAGCAGCTCAGGGGCCCGGGGCACTGAAGCTTTCTTT.

The chain joins TRBV6-6 to TRBJ1-1; D may be TRBD1 (6 bases). Trimming cost V 4 bases and J 2 bases, with 17 bases left between them. In germline, CDR1 is MNHNY, CDR2 SVGAGI (reference sequence). This CDR3 spans 16 amino acids. The CDR3 spells CASSSAVGADNTEAFF. The CDR3 coding sequence is TGTGCCAGCAGTTCCGCAGTGGGGGCCGACAACACTGAAGCTTTCTTT.

V is TRBV5-4 and J is TRBJ2-7, with 7 bases lining up with TRBD1. The CDR3 has 16 residues. V was pared by 5 bases and J by 0 bases, with 11 bases of the junction left unmatched. Germline CDR1 SGHNT, CDR2 YYREEE (reference sequence). CDR3 bases: TGTGCCAGCAGTCAAATATTGGGACAGAGCTCCTACGAGCAGTACTTC. It codes for CASSQILGQSSYEQYF.

Notes on this clone: At one boundary the junction diverges from the germline segment, which might be a read error. CDR3 sequence reads: CKSQVNTEAFF. The DNA of the CDR3 is TGCAAATCTCAAGTGAACACTGAAGCTTTCTTT. The V gene is TRBV6-5, the J gene TRBJ1-1, with D hard to call. Germline lookup yields CDR1 MNHEY and CDR2 SVGAGI. The CDR3 covers 11 residues.

The chain joins TRBV7-8 to TRBJ1-4, with 8 positions matching TRBD1. Germline CDR1 is SGHVS and CDR2 is FQNEAQ. CDR3 length: 17 residues. The junction had 11 bases not matched to a gene; V was cut back by 5 bases and J by 3 bases. Written as DNA, the CDR3 is TGTGCCAGCAGCCCAAGACCGGCAGGGGGCTCTAATGAAAAACTGTTTTTT. It is translated as CASSPRPAGGSNEKLFF.

The CDR3 protein is CASSIRLTPRQGNGYTF. Here the CDR3 DNA reads TGTGCCAGTAGTATAAGGCTAACCCCCCGACAGGGGAATGGCTACACCTTC. The chain couples TRBV19 to TRBJ1-2; 8 nucleotides match TRBD1. With V trimmed by 2 bases and J by 6 bases, 14 bases remained unmatched. CDR1 is LNHDA and CDR2 is SQIVND in the germline V gene (reference sequence). CDR3 length equals 17 residues.

V is TRBV6-6 and J is TRBJ1-1; tentative D call: TRBD1 (6 bases). The CDR3 length is 14 residues. V was trimmed by 4 bases and J by 10 bases, leaving 19 bases between them. In germline, CDR1 is MNHNY, CDR2 SVGAGI (reference sequence). For the CDR3, the DNA is TGTGCCAGCAGTTCCCCCGGGACAACCCCAGGAGCTTTCTTT. Amino acids: CASSSPGTTPGAFF.

This clone was recorded once. The chain joins TRBV25-1 to TRBJ1-2, with TRBD1 as a possible D gene (5 bases). The CDR3 has 16 residues. Trimming stripped 3 bases from V and 6 bases from J, with 20 bases between. Germline-derived CDR1 and CDR2 are MGHDK and SYGVNS. The CDR3 coding sequence is TGTGCCAGCAGTGAGGGTCCCCGCAGGGAGGAGGATGGCTACACCTTC. This sequence encodes CASSEGPRREEDGYTF.

V and J are TRBV6-5 and TRBJ2-2; 7 bases align to TRBD1. The germline CDR1 and CDR2 sequences are MNHEY and SVGAGI. Trimming removed 8 bases from V and 4 bases from J; junction bases left unmatched: 10. CDR3 length: 15 amino acids. The CDR3 nucleotides read TGTGCCAGCGGTAGACAGGGAAGGCTCACCGGGGAGCTGTTTTTT. This codes for CASGRQGRLTGELFF.

The chain links TRBV7-9 to TRBJ2-5; TRBD2 is a possible D gene (5 bases). Germline V gene lookup returns CDR1 SEHNR and CDR2 FQNEAQ (reference sequence). CDR3 length: 14 residues. V was clipped by 1 base and J by 5 bases, with 11 bases between them. The CDR3 DNA reads as TGTGCCAGCAGCTTAGTTCCCCCGGGGGAGACCCAGTACTTC. Amino acid sequence: CASSLVPPGETQYF.

This chain links TRBV30 with TRBJ1-1, with 9 bases that match TRBD1. J lost 4 bases, V lost 6 bases, and 6 bases had no gene match. Germline CDR1 reads GTSNPN; CDR2 reads SVGIG (reference sequence). This CDR3 is 13 amino acids long. DNA of the CDR3: TGTGCCTGCCGCAAGACAGGGGGCACTGAAGCTTTCTTT. Its translation: CACRKTGGTEAFF. Full variable domain (outside the CDR3, taken from reference TRBV30 and TRBJ1-1): SQTIHQWPATLVQPVGSPLSLECTVEGTSNPNLYWYRQAAGRGLQLLFYSVGIGQISSEVPQNLSASRPQDRQFILSSKKLLLSDSGFYLCACRKTGGTEAFFGQGTRLTVV.

V is TRBV4-1 and J is TRBJ2-3; 11 nucleotides line up with TRBD1. Per the germline V gene, CDR1 is MGHRA and CDR2 is YSYEKL. Germline trimming cut 4 bases from V and 2 bases from J; bases unmatched to any gene: 5. This CDR3 region has 16 residues. CDR3: CASSLGQGATTDTQYF. The CDR3 bases are TGCGCCAGCAGCCTCGGACAGGGGGCAACCACAGATACGCAGTATTTT.

This chain uses TRBV27 with TRBJ1-1; the match to TRBD1 covers 8 bases. Per germline, CDR1 MNHEY and CDR2 SMNVEV (reference sequence). Trimming cost V 5 bases and J 6 bases; bases outside gene matches: 8. The CDR3 contains 14 residues. CDR3 sequence reads: CASSTRTGLAEAFF. In DNA, the CDR3 is TGTGCCAGCAGTACACGGACAGGGTTGGCTGAAGCTTTCTTT.

This rearrangement joins TRBV27 to TRBJ2-1, with TRBD2 matching 15 bases. The CDR3 is 22 amino acids. Losses at the gene ends were 5 bases for V and 7 bases for J; bases not matched to a gene: 24. In germline, CDR1 is MNHEY, CDR2 SMNVEV (reference sequence). CDR3 amino acids: CASSPTLMGLAGGSRVVNEQFF. The CDR3, as DNA: TGTGCCAGCAGTCCTACCCTTATGGGACTAGCGGGGGGTAGTAGGGTTGTAAATGAGCAGTTCTTC.

The V gene is TRBV15, the J gene TRBJ2-5; 10 bases are shared with TRBD2. Unmatched junction bases numbered 10, after V lost 3 bases and J lost 3 bases. The CDR3 is 17 amino acids. Germline-derived CDR1 and CDR2 are LNHNV and YYDKDF (reference sequence). DNA for the CDR3: TGTGCCACCAGCAGTCGGATTACTAGCGGGGAAAAAGAGACCCAGTACTTC. It encodes CATSSRITSGEKETQYF.

Only one count was recorded for this clone. The chain links TRBV28 to TRBJ2-3; D is unresolved. This CDR3 has 13 residues. Germline V lookup: CDR1 MDHEN, CDR2 SYDVKM. V was clipped by 3 bases and J by 5 bases, with 9 bases between them. CDR3 protein: CASSLQWRDTQYF. The CDR3 nucleotides read TGTGCCAGCAGTTTGCAATGGCGAGATACGCAGTATTTT. The variable domain in full, with the rest retrieved from reference TRBV28 and TRBJ2-3, is DVKVTQSSRYLVKRTGEKVFLECVQDMDHENMFWYRQDPGLGLRLIYFSYDVKMKEKGDIPEGYSVSREKKERFSLILESASTNQTSMYLCASSLQWRDTQYFGPGTRLTVL.